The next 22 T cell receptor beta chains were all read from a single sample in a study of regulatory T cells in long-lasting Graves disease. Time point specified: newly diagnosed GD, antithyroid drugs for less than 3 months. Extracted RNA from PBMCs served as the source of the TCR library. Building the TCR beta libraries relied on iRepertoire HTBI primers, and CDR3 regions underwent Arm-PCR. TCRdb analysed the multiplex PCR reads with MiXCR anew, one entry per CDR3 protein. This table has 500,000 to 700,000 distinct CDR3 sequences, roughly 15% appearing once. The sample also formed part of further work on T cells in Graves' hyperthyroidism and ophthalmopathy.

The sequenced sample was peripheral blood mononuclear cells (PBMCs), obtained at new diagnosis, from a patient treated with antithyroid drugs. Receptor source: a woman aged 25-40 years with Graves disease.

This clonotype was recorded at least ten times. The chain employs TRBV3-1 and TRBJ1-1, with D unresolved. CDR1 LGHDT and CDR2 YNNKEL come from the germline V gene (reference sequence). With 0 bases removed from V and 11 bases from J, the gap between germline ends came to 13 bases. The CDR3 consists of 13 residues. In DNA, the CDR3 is TGTGCCAGCAGCCAAGATACTCCGGTATCTGCTTTCTTT. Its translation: CASSQDTPVSAFF.

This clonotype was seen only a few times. The CDR3 DNA follows: TGTGCCAGTAGGCCTAAATGGACAGCTAATTCACCCCTCCACTTT. Its protein is CASRPKWTANSPLHF. J is TRBJ1-6 and V is TRBV19, with a tentative D call TRBD1 (6 bases). CDR3 length equals 15 residues. The ends were cut back, 6 bases at V and 6 bases at J, with 15 bases in the middle. CDR1 and CDR2 (germline): LNHDA, SQIVND (reference sequence). The variable domain in full, completed from reference TRBV19 and TRBJ1-6, reads DGGITQSPKYLFRKEGQNVTLSCEQNLNHDAMYWYRQDPGQGLRLIYYSQIVNDFQKGDIAEGYSVSREKKESFPLTVTSAQKNPTAFYLCASRPKWTANSPLHFGNGTRLTVT.

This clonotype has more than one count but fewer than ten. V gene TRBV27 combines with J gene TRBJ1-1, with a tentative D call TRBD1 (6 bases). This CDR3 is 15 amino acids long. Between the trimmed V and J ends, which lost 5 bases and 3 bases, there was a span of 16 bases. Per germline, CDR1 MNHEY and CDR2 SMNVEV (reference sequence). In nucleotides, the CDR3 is TGTGCCAGCAGTGTCCGGGGGCCCCCATACACTGAAGCTTTCTTT. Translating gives CASSVRGPPYTEAFF.

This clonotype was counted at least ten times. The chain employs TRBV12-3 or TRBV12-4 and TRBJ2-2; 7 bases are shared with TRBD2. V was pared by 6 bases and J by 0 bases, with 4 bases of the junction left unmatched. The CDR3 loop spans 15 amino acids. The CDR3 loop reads CASSLAVTNTGELFF. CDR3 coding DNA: TGTGCCAGCAGCCTAGCGGTAACGAACACCGGGGAGCTGTTTTTT.

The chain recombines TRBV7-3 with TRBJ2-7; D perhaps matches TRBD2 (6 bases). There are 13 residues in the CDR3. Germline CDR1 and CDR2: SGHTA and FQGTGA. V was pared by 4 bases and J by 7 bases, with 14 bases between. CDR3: CASSSEGFGEQYF. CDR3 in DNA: TGTGCCAGCAGCTCGGAGGGCTTCGGGGAGCAGTACTTC.

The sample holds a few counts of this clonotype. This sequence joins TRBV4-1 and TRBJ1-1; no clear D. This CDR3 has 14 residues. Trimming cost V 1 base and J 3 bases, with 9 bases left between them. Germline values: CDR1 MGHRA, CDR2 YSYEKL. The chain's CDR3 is CASSQVRKDTEAFF. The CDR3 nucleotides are TGCGCCAGCAGCCAAGTACGGAAGGACACTGAAGCTTTCTTT.

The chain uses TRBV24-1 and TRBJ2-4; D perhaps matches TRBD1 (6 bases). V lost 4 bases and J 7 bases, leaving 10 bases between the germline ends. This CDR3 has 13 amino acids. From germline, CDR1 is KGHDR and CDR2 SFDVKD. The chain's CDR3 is CATSDPDRNIQYF. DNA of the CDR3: TGTGCCACCAGTGACCCAGACAGGAACATTCAGTACTTC.

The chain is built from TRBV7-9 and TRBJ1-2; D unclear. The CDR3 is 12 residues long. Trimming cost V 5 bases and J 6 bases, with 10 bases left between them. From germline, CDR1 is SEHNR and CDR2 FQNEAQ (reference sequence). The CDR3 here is CASSREVDGYTF. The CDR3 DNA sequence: TGTGCCAGCAGCAGGGAAGTTGATGGCTACACCTTC.

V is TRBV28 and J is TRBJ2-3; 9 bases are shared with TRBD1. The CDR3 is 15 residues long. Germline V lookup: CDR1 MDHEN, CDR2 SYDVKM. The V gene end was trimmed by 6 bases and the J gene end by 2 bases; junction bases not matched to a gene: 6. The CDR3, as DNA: TGTGCCAGCAGCCGCCGGGACAGGGACACAGATACGCAGTATTTT. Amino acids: CASSRRDRDTDTQYF.

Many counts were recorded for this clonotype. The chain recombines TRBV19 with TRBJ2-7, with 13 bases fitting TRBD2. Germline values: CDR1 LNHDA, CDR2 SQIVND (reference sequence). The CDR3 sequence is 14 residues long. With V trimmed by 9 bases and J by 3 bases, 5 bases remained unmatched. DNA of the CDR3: TGTGCCAGCCAACGGACTAGCGGGAGCTACGAGCAGTACTTC. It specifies CASQRTSGSYEQYF.

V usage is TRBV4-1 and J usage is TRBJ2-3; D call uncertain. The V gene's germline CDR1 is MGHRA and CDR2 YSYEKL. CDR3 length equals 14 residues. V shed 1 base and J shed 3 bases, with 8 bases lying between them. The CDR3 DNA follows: TGCGCCAGCAGCCAAGTTACCGTTACAGATACGCAGTATTTT. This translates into CASSQVTVTDTQYF.

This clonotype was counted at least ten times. The CDR3 region has the DNA TGTGCCACGCAGGGGGGACCTAATGAAAAACTGTTTTTT. Its translation is CATQGGPNEKLFF. The chain links TRBV28 to TRBJ1-4; TRBD1 matches 7 bases. V shed 10 bases and J 3 bases; nucleotides not matched to a gene: 5. The CDR3 is 13 residues long. Germline V gene sequence: CDR1 MDHEN, CDR2 SYDVKM.

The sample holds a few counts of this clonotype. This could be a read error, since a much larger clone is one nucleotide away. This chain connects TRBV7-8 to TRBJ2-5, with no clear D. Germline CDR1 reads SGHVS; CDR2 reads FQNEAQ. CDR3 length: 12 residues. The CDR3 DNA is TGTGCCAGCAGCTTAGGCCAAAAGACCCAGTACTTC. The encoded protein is CASSLGQKTQYF.

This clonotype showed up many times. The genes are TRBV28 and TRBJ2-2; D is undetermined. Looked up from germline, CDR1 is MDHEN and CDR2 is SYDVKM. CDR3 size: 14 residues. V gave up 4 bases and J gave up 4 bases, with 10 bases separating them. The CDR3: CASSYWATTGELFF. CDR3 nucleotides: TGTGCCAGCAGTTATTGGGCGACCACCGGGGAGCTGTTTTTT.

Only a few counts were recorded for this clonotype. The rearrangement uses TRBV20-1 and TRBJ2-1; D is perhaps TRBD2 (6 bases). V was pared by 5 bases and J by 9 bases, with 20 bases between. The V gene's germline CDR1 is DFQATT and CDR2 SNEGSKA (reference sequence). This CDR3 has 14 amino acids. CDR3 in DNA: TGCAGTGCTCACCGTGGAGGGAGCGGAAGTGAGCAGTTCTTC. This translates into CSAHRGGSGSEQFF.

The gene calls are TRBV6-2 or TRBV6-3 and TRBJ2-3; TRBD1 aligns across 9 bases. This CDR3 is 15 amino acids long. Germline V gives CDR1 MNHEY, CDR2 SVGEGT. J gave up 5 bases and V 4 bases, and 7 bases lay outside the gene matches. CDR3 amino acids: CASSLTGGFGDTQYF. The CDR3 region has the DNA TGTGCCAGCAGTTTAACAGGGGGCTTTGGAGATACGCAGTATTTT.

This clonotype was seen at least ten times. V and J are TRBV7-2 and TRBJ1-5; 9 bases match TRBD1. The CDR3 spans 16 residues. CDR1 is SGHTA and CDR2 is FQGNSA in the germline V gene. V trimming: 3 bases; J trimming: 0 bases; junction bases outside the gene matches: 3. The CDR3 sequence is CASSFSGQGSNQPQHF. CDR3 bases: TGTGCCAGCAGCTTTTCGGGACAGGGTAGCAATCAGCCCCAGCATTTT.

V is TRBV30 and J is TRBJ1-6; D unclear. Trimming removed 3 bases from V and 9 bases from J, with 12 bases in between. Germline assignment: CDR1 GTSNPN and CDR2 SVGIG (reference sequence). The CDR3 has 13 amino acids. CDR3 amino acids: CAWSPFDSSPLHF. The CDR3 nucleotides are TGTGCCTGGAGCCCTTTTGATTCTTCACCCCTCCACTTT.

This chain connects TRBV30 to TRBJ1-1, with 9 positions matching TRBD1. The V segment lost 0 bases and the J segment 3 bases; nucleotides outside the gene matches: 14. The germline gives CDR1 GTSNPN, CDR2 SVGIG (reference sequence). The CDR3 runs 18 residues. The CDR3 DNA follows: TGTGCCTGGAGTGTACAGGGACAGGGAATGAGGGTTGACACTGAAGCTTTCTTT. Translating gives CAWSVQGQGMRVDTEAFF.

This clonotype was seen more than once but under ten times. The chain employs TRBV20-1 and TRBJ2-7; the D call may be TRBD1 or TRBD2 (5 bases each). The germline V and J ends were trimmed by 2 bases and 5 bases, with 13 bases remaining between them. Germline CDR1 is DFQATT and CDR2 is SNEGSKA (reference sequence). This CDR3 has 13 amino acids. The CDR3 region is CSARSGQSHEQYF. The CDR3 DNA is TGCAGTGCTAGATCGGGGCAGTCTCACGAGCAGTACTTC.

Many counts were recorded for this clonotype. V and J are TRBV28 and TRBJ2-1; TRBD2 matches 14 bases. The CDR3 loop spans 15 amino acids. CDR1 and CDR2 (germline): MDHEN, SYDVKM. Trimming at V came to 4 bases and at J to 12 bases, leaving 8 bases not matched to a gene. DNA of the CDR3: TGTGCCAGCAGTTCAACGGGACTAGCGGGAGTAAGGCAGTTCTTC. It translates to CASSSTGLAGVRQFF. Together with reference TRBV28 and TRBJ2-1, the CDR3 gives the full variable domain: DVKVTQSSRYLVKRTGEKVFLECVQDMDHENMFWYRQDPGLGLRLIYFSYDVKMKEKGDIPEGYSVSREKKERFSLILESASTNQTSMYLCASSSTGLAGVRQFFGPGTRLTVL.

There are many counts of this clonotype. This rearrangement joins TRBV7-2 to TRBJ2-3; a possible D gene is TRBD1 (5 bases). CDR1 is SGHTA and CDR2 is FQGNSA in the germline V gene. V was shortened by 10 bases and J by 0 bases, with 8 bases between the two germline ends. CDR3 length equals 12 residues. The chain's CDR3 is CATTVSTDTQYF. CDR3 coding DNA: TGTGCCACGACAGTAAGCACAGATACGCAGTATTTT.